These T cell receptor beta chains were read from a single sample in a study of blood T cells in healthy people across ages. TCRdb redid the calling of the 5' RACE reads with MiXCR, one entry per CDR3 protein. The sample lists around 900,000 distinct CDR3 sequences, around 28% occurring once. The source material was blood. The source is a woman older than 75 in good health. CDR3s include the opening cysteine and the closing phenylalanine or tryptophan. The D gene is left open where the match is weak. The size entry is marked missing in some rows and otherwise reads once, few, many or a size class.

abundance,v_gene,d_gene,len,j_gene,CDR3aa,CDR3nt
many,TRBV6-2/TRBV6-3,.,15,TRBJ1-5,CASTRPQYSNQPQHF,TGTGCCAGCACTCGACCTCAATATAGCAATCAGCCCCAGCATTTT
.,TRBV25-1,.,15,TRBJ2-3,CASSERLLGTDTQYF,TGTGCCAGCAGTGAGCGTCTCCTCGGCACAGATACGCAGTATTTT
many,TRBV7-8,.,17,TRBJ2-5,CASSLAYHRGSQETQYF,TGTGCCAGCAGCTTAGCGTACCATCGCGGCTCCCAAGAGACCCAGTACTTC
many,TRBV28,TRBD2,16,TRBJ2-4,CASSPGTSGPQNIQYF,TGTGCCAGCAGTCCAGGGACTAGCGGACCTCAAAACATTCAGTACTTC
many,TRBV20-1,TRBD2,16,TRBJ2-3,CSARGSGGQSTDTQYF,TGCAGTGCTAGGGGAAGCGGGGGGCAGAGCACAGATACGCAGTATTTT
few,TRBV6-1,.,13,TRBJ2-3,CASSGPPPPTQYF,TGTGCCAGCAGTGGCCCCCCTCCCCCGACGCAGTATTTT
many,TRBV7-2,.,13,TRBJ2-1,CASSRNRDFEQFF,TGTGCCAGCAGCCGGAACAGGGACTTCGAGCAGTTCTTC
many,TRBV5-1,.,14,TRBJ1-1,CASSLAGRETEAFF,TGCGCCAGCAGCTTGGCCGGCAGAGAGACTGAAGCTTTCTTT
.,TRBV6-2/TRBV6-3,TRBD1,14,TRBJ2-1,CASSKDRVNNEQFF,TGTGCCAGCAGTAAGGACAGGGTGAACAATGAGCAGTTCTTC
.,TRBV20-1,.,19,TRBJ2-6,CSARRSDLPINSGANVLTF,TGCAGTGCTAGACGATCAGACCTTCCTATCAACTCTGGGGCCAACGTCCTGACTTTC
many,TRBV27,TRBD2,18,TRBJ2-1,CASSLNPPRGGRYNEQFF,TGTGCCAGCAGTTTAAACCCCCCCCGCGGGGGGCGTTACAATGAGCAGTTCTTC
.,TRBV2,TRBD1,14,TRBJ2-3,CASRVGTATDTQYF,TGTGCCAGCAGGGTAGGGACAGCCACAGATACGCAGTATTTT
.,TRBV12-3/TRBV12-4,.,13,TRBJ2-5,CASARGRGETQYF,TGTGCCAGCGCCCGGGGGAGAGGAGAGACCCAGTACTTC
many,TRBV15,.,13,TRBJ2-5,CATRAMGAETQYF,TGTGCCACCAGGGCCATGGGGGCGGAGACCCAGTACTTC
many,TRBV7-2,TRBD2,16,TRBJ2-3,CASRGHGGGAADTQYF,TGTGCCAGCCGCGGACATGGCGGGGGGGCCGCAGATACGCAGTATTTT
.,TRBV7-7,TRBD1,13,TRBJ2-3,CASSRQGWDTQYF,TGTGCCAGCAGCCGACAGGGGTGGGATACGCAGTATTTT
many,TRBV4-3,.,14,TRBJ2-7,CASSPDLGSYEQYF,TGCGCCAGCAGCCCGGACCTGGGTTCCTACGAGCAGTACTTC
.,TRBV18,.,12,TRBJ1-1,CASSQGTTEAFF,TGTGCCAGCTCACAGGGGACGACTGAAGCTTTCTTT
.,TRBV28,TRBD1,15,TRBJ2-4,CASSLRTGWENIQYF,TGTGCCAGCAGTTTAAGGACAGGGTGGGAAAACATTCAGTACTTC
many,TRBV25-1,.,13,TRBJ2-1,CASSLTEVGGQFF,TGTGCCAGCAGTCTAACGGAGGTCGGAGGGCAGTTCTTC
.,TRBV29-1,.,11,TRBJ1-2,CSILDPYGYTF,TGCAGCATACTGGACCCCTATGGCTACACCTTC
.,TRBV7-3,.,15,TRBJ2-3,CASSATVASTDTQYF,TGTGCCAGCAGCGCGACTGTTGCTAGCACAGATACGCAGTATTTT
.,TRBV25-1,.,17,TRBJ1-5,CASSESLRTPSNQPQHF,TGTGCCAGCAGTGAATCTCTTAGGACACCTAGCAATCAGCCCCAGCATTTT
few,TRBV7-9,.,15,TRBJ1-2,CASSLAFGAASGYTF,TGTGCCAGCAGCTTAGCATTTGGGGCAGCAAGTGGCTACACCTTC
.,TRBV7-2,.,13,TRBJ2-7,CASSLWFSNEQYF,TGTGCCAGCAGCTTATGGTTCTCGAACGAGCAGTACTTC
few,TRBV5-6,.,14,TRBJ2-5,CASSFGTEMETQYF,TGTGCCAGCAGCTTCGGGACGGAGATGGAGACCCAGTACTTC
few,TRBV12-3/TRBV12-4,.,15,TRBJ1-5,CASSFDRVSNQPQHF,TGTGCCAGCAGTTTTGATAGGGTGAGCAATCAGCCCCAGCATTTT
many,TRBV7-9,.,15,TRBJ1-1,CASSLEGGANTEAFF,TGTGCCAGCAGCTTAGAAGGTGGAGCGAACACTGAAGCTTTCTTT
few,TRBV24-1,.,14,TRBJ2-5,CATSDPVHGETQYF,TGTGCCACCAGTGATCCCGTTCACGGAGAGACCCAGTACTTC
few,TRBV30,TRBD1,13,TRBJ1-2,CAWYAGGAHGYTF,TGTGCCTGGTACGCAGGGGGCGCCCATGGCTACACCTTC
.,TRBV12-3/TRBV12-4,.,15,TRBJ2-3,CASSFGSLSADMQYF,TGTGCCAGCAGTTTCGGCAGCCTGAGCGCAGATATGCAGTATTTT
many,TRBV6-1,TRBD1,15,TRBJ1-6,CASSKDRGSNSPLHF,TGTGCCAGCAGTAAGGACAGGGGTAGTAATTCACCCCTCCACTTT
.,TRBV15,TRBD1,15,TRBJ2-5,CATSRMGQIGETQYF,TGTGCCACCAGCAGGATGGGACAGATCGGAGAGACCCAGTACTTC
.,TRBV20-1,TRBD1,12,TRBJ1-1,CSATGQGTEAFF,TGCAGTGCCACCGGACAGGGTACTGAAGCTTTCTTT
.,TRBV2,.,15,TRBJ2-7,CASTGLVSPSYEQYF,TGTGCCAGCACCGGCCTGGTCTCCCCCTCCTACGAGCAGTACTTC
.,TRBV6-2/TRBV6-3,TRBD1,15,TRBJ1-1,CASRHYRGVGTEAFF,TGTGCCAGCAGGCACTACAGGGGTGTCGGGACTGAAGCTTTCTTT
.,TRBV12-3/TRBV12-4,.,15,TRBJ1-2,CASRSPPGRGYGYTF,TGTGCCAGCAGGTCTCCTCCGGGACGGGGCTATGGCTACACCTTC
many,TRBV28,TRBD1,15,TRBJ1-4,CASRRTGSTNEKLFF,TGTGCCAGCCGGCGGACAGGCTCAACTAATGAAAAACTGTTTTTT
many,TRBV6-5,TRBD1,14,TRBJ2-4,CASSEGQPLNIQYF,TGTGCCAGCAGCGAGGGACAGCCACTAAACATTCAGTACTTC
few,TRBV7-8,TRBD1,14,TRBJ1-1,CASSHRQGNTEAFF,TGTGCCAGCAGCCACAGACAGGGGAACACTGAAGCTTTCTTT
.,TRBV29-1,.,13,TRBJ2-5,CSVALGQGETQYF,TGCAGCGTTGCTCTCGGCCAGGGGGAGACCCAGTACTTC
many,TRBV18,.,14,TRBJ2-5,CASSPPGEPETQYF,TGTGCCAGCTCACCACCCGGGGAGCCGGAGACCCAGTACTTC
many,TRBV20-1,.,14,TRBJ2-3,CSARPTGRTDTQYF,TGCAGTGCTAGACCGACAGGCCGCACAGATACGCAGTATTTT
once,TRBV3-1,TRBD1,16,TRBJ1-3,CASSQGGGGSGNTIYF,TGTGCCAGCAGCCAAGGAGGGGGCGGCTCTGGAAACACCATATATTTT
few,TRBV6-2/TRBV6-3,.,12,TRBJ2-3,CASSNHTDAQYF,TGTGCCAGCAGTAACCACACAGATGCGCAGTATTTT
many,TRBV5-1,TRBD2,16,TRBJ2-3,CASSLISGGGTDTQYF,TGCGCCAGCAGCTTGATCAGCGGGGGGGGTACAGATACGCAGTATTTT
few,TRBV3-1,TRBD1,16,TRBJ1-5,CASSQAGTGGNQPQHF,TGTGCCAGCAGCCAAGCCGGGACAGGGGGCAATCAGCCCCAGCATTTT
few,TRBV28,.,17,TRBJ2-6,CASSSMNGGAGANVPTF,TGTGCCAGCAGTTCCATGAACGGGGGAGCTGGGGCCAACGTCCCGACTTTC
many,TRBV24-1,.,16,TRBJ2-1,CATSDFRGSSYNEQFF,TGTGCCACCAGTGATTTCAGGGGCAGCTCCTACAATGAGCAGTTCTTC
.,TRBV5-1,TRBD2,17,TRBJ2-1,CASSLASGGSSYNEQFF,TGCGCCAGCAGCTTGGCCAGCGGGGGGAGCTCCTACAATGAGCAGTTCTTC
many,TRBV7-2,.,12,TRBJ2-1,CASSRQAVGQFF,TGTGCCAGCAGCCGACAGGCCGTCGGGCAGTTCTTC
many,TRBV5-6,.,18,TRBJ2-5,CASSLGPPQAGGGETQYF,TGTGCCAGCAGCTTGGGCCCCCCACAGGCAGGAGGAGGAGAGACCCAGTACTTC
.,TRBV5-1,TRBD1,17,TRBJ2-6,CASSDGTAGSGANVLTF,TGCGCCAGCAGCGATGGGACAGCAGGGTCTGGGGCCAACGTCCTGACTTTC
.,TRBV30,.,15,TRBJ1-4,CAWSQGTTGREKLFF,TGTGCCTGGAGTCAAGGGACAACCGGGCGAGAAAAACTGTTTTTT